This TCR beta chain stems from a study of T cell clonotyping in hematopoietic cell transplantation. Samples: about 28 days before transplant, then days 30, 100 and 180 after. V lost 4 bases and J lost 2; bases outside the gene matches: 5. Germline V gene lookup returns CDR1 SGHRS and CDR2 YFSETQ. The CDR3 contains 15 residues. Produced via immunoSEQ multiplex PCR; TCRdb's table is partial and in-frame only. This table holds roughly 9,000 clones, around 80% found once. Regarding the study as a whole: At the given depth, recipient repertoires were over 95% de novo clonotypes. Graft donor and pretransplant recipient Inverse Simpson Index values predicted broader posttransplant TCR diversity. After transplant, recipient diversity fell while pathologically expanded clonotypes grew through day 180.

Notes on this clone: Antigen unknown.

This clonotype was obtained from a male patient aged 55 to 70 who had an allogeneic stem cell transplant from an unrelated donor, so the T cells may come from the graft donor. Some clones in this sample may be carry-over from other donors' samples. The V call is TRBV5-1, the J call TRBJ1-4, with TRBD1 matching 7 bases. The material was PBMCs, obtained at the time of graft-versus-host disease after allogeneic stem cell transplant. CDR3 coding DNA: TGCGCCAGCAGCCGAACAGGGGACACTAATGAAAAACTGTTTTTT. This encodes CASSRTGDTNEKLFF.